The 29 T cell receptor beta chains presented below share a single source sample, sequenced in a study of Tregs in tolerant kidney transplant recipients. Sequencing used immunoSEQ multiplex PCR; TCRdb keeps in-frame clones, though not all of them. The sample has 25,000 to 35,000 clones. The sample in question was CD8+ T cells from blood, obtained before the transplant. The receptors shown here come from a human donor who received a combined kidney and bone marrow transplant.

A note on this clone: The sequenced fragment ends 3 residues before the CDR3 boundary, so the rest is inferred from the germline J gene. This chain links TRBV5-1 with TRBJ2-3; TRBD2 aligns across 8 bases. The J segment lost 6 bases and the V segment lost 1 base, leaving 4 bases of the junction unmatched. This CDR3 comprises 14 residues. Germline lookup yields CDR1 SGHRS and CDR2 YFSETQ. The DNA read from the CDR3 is TGCGCCAGCAGCTTGCGGGGGGGCGTGGATACG. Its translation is CASSLRGGVDT. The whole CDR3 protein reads CASSLRGGVDTQYF. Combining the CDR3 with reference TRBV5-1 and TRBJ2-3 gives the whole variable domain KAGVTQTPRYLIKTRGQQVTLSCSPISGHRSVSWYQQTPGQGLQFLFEYFSETQRNKGNFPGRFSGRQFSNSRSEMNVSTLELGDSALYLCASSLRGGVDTQYFGPGTRLTVL.

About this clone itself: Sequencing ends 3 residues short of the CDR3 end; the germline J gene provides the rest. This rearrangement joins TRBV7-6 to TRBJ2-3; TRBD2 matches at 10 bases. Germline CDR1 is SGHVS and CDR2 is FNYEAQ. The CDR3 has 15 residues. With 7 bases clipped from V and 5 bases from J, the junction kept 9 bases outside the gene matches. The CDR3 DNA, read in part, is TGTGCCAGCACCGACCTAGCGGGAGCTGGAGATACG. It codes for CASTDLAGAGDT. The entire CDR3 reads CASTDLAGAGDTQYF.

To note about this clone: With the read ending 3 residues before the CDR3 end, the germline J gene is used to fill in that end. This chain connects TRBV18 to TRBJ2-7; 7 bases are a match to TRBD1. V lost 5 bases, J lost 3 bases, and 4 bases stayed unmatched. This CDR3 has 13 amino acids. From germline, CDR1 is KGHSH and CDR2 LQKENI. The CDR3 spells CASSTGQSYEQYF. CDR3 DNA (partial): TGTGCCAGCTCAACGGGACAGAGCTACGAG.

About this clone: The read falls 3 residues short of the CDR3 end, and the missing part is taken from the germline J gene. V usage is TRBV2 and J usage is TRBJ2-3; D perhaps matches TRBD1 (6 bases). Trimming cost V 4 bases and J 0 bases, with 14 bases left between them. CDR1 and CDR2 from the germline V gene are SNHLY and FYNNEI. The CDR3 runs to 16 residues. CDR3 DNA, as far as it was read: TGTGCCAGCAGTGTGGACAGAGAAATGAGCACAGATACG. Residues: CASSVDREMSTDT. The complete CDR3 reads CASSVDREMSTDTQYF.

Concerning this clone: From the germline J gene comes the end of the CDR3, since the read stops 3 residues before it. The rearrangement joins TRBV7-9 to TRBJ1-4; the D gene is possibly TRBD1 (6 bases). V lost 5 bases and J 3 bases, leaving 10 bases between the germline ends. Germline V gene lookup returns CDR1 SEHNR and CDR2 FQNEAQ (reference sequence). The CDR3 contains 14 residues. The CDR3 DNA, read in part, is TGTGCCAGCAGCCCCTCAGGGGCTAATGAAAAA. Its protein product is CASSPSGANEK. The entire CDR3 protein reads CASSPSGANEKLFF.

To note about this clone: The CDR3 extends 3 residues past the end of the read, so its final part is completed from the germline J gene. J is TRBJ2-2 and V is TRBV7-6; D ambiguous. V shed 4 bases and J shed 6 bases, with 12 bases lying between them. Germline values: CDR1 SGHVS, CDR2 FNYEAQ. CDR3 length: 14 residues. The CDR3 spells CASSSTRIPGELFF. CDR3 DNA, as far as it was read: TGTGCCAGCAGCTCGACTCGGATACCCGGGGAG.

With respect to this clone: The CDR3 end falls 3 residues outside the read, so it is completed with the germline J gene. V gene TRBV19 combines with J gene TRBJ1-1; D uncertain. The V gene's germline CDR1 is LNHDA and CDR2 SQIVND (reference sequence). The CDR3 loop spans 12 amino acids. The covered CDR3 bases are TGTGCCAGTAGTATAGGAACAAGGGAA. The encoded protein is CASSIGTRE. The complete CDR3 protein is CASSIGTREAFF. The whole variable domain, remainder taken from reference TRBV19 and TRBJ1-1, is DGGITQSPKYLFRKEGQNVTLSCEQNLNHDAMYWYRQDPGQGLRLIYYSQIVNDFQKGDIAEGYSVSREKKESFPLTVTSAQKNPTAFYLCASSIGTREAFFGQGTRLTVV.

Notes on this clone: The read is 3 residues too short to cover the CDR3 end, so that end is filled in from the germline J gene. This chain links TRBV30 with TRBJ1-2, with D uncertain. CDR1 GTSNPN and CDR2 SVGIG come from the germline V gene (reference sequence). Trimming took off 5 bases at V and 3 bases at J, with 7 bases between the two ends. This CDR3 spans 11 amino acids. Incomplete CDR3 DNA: TGTGCCTGGGACACCTACTATGGC. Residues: CAWDTYYG. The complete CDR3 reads CAWDTYYGYTF.

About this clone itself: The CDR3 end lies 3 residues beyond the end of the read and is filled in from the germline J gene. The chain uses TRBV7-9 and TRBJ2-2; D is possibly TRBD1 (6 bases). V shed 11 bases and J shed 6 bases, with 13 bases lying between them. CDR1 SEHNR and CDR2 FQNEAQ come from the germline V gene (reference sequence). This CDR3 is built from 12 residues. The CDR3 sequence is CAGRRGSGELFF. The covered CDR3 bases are TGTGCCGGACGCAGGGGTTCCGGGGAG.

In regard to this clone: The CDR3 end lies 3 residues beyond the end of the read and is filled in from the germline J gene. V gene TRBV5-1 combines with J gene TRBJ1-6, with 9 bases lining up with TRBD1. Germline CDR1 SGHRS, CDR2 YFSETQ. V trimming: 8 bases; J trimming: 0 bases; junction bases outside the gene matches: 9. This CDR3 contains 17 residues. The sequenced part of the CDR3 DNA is TGCGCCAGTTGGCACGGGACAGGGAGCTCCTATAATTCACCC. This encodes CASWHGTGSSYNSP. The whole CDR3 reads CASWHGTGSSYNSPLHF.

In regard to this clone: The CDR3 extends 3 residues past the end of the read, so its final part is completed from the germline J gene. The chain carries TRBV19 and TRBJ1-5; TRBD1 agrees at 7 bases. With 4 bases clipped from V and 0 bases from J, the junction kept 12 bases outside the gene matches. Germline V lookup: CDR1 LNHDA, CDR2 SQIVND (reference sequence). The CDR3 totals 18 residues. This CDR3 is CASSTRGTDVYSNQPQHF. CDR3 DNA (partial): TGTGCCAGTAGTACCCGCGGGACAGACGTCTATAGCAATCAGCCC.

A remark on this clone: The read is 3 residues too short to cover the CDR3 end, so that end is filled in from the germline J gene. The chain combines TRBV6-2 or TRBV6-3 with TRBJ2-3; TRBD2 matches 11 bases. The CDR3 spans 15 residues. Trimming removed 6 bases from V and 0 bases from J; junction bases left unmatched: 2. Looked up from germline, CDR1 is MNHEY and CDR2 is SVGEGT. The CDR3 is CASSRTSGSTDTQYF. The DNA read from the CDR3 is TGTGCCAGCAGCCGGACTAGCGGGAGCACAGATACG.

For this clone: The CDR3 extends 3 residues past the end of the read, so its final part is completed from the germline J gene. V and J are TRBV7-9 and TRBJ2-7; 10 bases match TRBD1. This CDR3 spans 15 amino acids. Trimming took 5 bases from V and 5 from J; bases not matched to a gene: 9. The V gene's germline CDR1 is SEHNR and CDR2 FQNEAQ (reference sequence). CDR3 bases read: TGTGCCAGCAGCCCCCCGGGACAGGGGAGGAACGAG. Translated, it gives CASSPPGQGRNE. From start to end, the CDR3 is CASSPPGQGRNEQYF. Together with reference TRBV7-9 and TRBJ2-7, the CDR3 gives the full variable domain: DTGVSQNPRHKITKRGQNVTFRCDPISEHNRLYWYRQTLGQGPEFLTYFQNEAQLEKSRLLSDRFSAERPKGSFSTLEIQRTEQGDSAMYLCASSPPGQGRNEQYFGPGTRLTVT.

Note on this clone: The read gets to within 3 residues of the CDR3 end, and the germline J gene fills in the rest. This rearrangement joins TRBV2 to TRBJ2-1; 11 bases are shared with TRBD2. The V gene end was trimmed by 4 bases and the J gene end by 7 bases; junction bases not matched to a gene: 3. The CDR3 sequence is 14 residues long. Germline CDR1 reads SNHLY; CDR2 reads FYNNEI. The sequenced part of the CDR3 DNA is TGTGCCAGCAGTGCGCCTAGCGGGGGGAATGAG. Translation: CASSAPSGGNE. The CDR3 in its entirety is CASSAPSGGNEQFF.

This CDR3 is CSVEFSTDTQYF. Incomplete CDR3 DNA: TGCAGCGTTGAATTTAGTACAGATACG. The chain couples TRBV29-1 to TRBJ2-3; no definite D call. The CDR3 end lies 3 residues beyond the end of the read and is filled in from the germline J gene. This CDR3 has 12 residues. V was clipped by 2 bases and J by 3 bases, with 6 bases between them. Looked up from germline, CDR1 is SQVTM and CDR2 is ANQGSEA.

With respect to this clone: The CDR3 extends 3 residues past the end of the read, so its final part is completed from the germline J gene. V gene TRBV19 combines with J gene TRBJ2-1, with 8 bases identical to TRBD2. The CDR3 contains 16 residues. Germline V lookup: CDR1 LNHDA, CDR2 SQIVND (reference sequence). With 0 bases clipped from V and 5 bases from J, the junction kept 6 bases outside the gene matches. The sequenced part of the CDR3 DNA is TGTGCCAGTAGTATAGATATAGCGGGATTAAACAATGAG. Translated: CASSIDIAGLNNE. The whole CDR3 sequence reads CASSIDIAGLNNEQFF.

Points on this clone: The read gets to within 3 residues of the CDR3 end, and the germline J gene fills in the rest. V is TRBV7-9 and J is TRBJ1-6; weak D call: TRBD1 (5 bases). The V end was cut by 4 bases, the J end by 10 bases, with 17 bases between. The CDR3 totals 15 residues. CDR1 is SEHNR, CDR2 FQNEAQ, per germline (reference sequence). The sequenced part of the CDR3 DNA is TGTGCCAGCAGCTCCCCAGGAGGGGCAGGGTCACCC. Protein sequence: CASSSPGGAGSP. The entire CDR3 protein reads CASSSPGGAGSPLHF. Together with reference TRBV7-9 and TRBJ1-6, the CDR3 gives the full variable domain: DTGVSQNPRHKITKRGQNVTFRCDPISEHNRLYWYRQTLGQGPEFLTYFQNEAQLEKSRLLSDRFSAERPKGSFSTLEIQRTEQGDSAMYLCASSSPGGAGSPLHFGNGTRLTVT.

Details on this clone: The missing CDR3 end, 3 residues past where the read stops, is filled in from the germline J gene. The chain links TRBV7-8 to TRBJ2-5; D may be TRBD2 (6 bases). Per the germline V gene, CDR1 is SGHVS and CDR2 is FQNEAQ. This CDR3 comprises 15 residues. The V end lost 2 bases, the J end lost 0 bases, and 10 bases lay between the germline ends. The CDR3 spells CASSLTTGDQETQYF. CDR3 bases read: TGTGCCAGCAGCTTAACCACGGGGGACCAAGAGACC.

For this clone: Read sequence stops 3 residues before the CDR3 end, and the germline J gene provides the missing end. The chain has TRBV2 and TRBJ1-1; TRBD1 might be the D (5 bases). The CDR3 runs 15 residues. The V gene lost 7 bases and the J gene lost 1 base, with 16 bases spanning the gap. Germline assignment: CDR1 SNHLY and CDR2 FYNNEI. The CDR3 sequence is CASTETGVGNTEAFF. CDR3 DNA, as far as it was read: TGTGCCAGCACCGAGACGGGGGTGGGGAACACTGAA.

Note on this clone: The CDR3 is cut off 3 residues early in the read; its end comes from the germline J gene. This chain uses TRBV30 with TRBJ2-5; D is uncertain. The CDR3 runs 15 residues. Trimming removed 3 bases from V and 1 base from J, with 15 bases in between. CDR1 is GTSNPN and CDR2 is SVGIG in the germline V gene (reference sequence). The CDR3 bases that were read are TGTGCCTGGAGAGCCCCGGGTACCCCCCAAGAGACC. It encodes CAWRAPGTPQET. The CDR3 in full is CAWRAPGTPQETQYF. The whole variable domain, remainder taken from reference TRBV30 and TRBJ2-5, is SQTIHQWPATLVQPVGSPLSLECTVEGTSNPNLYWYRQAAGRGLQLLFYSVGIGQISSEVPQNLSASRPQDRQFILSSKKLLLSDSGFYLCAWRAPGTPQETQYFGPGTRLLVL.

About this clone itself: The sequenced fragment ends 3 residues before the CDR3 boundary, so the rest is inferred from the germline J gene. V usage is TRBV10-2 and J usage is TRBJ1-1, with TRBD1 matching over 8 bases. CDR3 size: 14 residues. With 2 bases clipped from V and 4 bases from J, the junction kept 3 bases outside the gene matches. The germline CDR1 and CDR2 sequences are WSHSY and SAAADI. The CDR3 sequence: CASSETGGSTEAFF. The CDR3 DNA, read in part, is TGCGCCAGCAGTGAGACAGGGGGAAGCACTGAA.

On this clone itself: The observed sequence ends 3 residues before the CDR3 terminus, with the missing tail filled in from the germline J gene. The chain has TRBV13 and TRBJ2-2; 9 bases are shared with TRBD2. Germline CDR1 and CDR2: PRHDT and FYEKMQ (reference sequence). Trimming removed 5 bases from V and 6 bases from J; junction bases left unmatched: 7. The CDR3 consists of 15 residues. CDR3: CASSPGQRGAGELFF. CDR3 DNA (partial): TGTGCCAGCAGCCCCGGGCAGCGGGGGGCCGGGGAG.

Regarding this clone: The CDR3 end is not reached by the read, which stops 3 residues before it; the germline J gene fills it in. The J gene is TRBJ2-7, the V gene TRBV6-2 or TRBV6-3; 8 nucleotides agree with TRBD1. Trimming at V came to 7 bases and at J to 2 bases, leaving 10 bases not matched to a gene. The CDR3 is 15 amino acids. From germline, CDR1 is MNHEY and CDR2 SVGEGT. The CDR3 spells CASKPGQVLAYEQYF. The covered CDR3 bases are TGTGCCAGCAAGCCGGGACAGGTACTCGCCTACGAG.

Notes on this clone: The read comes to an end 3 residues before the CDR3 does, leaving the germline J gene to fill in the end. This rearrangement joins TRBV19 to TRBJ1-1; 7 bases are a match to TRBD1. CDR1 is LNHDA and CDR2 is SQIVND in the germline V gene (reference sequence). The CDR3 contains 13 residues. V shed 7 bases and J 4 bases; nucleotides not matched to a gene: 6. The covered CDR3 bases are TGTGCCAGTAAGCGGCAGGGGGGCACTGAA. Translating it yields CASKRQGGTE. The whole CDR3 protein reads CASKRQGGTEAFF.

The CDR3 DNA, read in part, is TGTGCCAGCAGCACCTCGGACAGCTATGGC. This gives the protein CASSTSDSYG. The whole CDR3 sequence reads CASSTSDSYGYTF. The chain uses TRBV7-9 and TRBJ1-2; possible D gene TRBD1, 6 bases. The missing CDR3 end, 3 residues past where the read stops, is filled in from the germline J gene. Germline CDR1 and CDR2: SEHNR and FQNEAQ (reference sequence). The CDR3 consists of 13 residues. Trimming removed 5 bases at V and 4 bases at J, with 11 bases between. Full variable domain (remainder filled in from reference TRBV7-9 and TRBJ1-2): DTGVSQNPRHKITKRGQNVTFRCDPISEHNRLYWYRQTLGQGPEFLTYFQNEAQLEKSRLLSDRFSAERPKGSFSTLEIQRTEQGDSAMYLCASSTSDSYGYTFGSGTRLTVV.

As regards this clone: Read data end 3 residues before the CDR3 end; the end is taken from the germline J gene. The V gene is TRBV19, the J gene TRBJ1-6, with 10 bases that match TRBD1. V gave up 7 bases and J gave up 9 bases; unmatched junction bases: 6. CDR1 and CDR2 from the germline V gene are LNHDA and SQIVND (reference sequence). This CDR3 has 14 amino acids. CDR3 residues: CASTFWDRGSPLHF. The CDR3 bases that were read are TGTGCCAGTACCTTTTGGGACAGGGGTTCACCC. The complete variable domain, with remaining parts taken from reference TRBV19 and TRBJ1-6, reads DGGITQSPKYLFRKEGQNVTLSCEQNLNHDAMYWYRQDPGQGLRLIYYSQIVNDFQKGDIAEGYSVSREKKESFPLTVTSAQKNPTAFYLCASTFWDRGSPLHFGNGTRLTVT.

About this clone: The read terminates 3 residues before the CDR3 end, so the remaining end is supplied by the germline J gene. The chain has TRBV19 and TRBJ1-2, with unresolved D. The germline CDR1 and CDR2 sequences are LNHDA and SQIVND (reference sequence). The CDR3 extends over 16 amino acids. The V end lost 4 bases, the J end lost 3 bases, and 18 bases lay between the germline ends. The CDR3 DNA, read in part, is TGTGCCAGTAGTACGAATATGGCGACACAAGACTATGGC. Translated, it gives CASSTNMATQDYG. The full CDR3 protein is CASSTNMATQDYGYTF. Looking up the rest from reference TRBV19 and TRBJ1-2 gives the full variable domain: DGGITQSPKYLFRKEGQNVTLSCEQNLNHDAMYWYRQDPGQGLRLIYYSQIVNDFQKGDIAEGYSVSREKKESFPLTVTSAQKNPTAFYLCASSTNMATQDYGYTFGSGTRLTVV.

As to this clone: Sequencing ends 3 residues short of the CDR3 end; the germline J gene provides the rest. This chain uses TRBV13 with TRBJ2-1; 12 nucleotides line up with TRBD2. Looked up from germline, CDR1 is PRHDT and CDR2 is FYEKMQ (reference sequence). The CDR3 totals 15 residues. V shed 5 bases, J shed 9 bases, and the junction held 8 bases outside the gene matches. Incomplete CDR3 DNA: TGTGCCAGCAGCCTCACGACTAGCGGGAGTCCTGAG. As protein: CASSLTTSGSPE. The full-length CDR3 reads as CASSLTTSGSPEQFF. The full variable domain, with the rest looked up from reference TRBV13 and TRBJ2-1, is AAGVIQSPRHLIKEKRETATLKCYPIPRHDTVYWYQQGPGQDPQFLISFYEKMQSDKGSIPDRFSAQQFSDYHSELNMSSLELGDSALYFCASSLTTSGSPEQFFGPGTRLTVL.

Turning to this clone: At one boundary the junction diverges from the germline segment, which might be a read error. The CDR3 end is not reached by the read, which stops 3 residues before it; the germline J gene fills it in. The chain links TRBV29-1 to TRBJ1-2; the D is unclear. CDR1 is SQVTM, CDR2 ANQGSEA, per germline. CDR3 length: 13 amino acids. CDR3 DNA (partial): TGCAGCGCGACTGGTGGTCAGCACTATGTC. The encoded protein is CSATGGQHYV. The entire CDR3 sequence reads CSATGGQHYVYTF.